These 30 T cell receptor beta chains originate from one sample sequenced in a study of T cell repertoires in cytomegalovirus infection. TCRdb itself ran the reads through MiXCR, one entry per CDR3 protein. The table shows fewer than 700,000 distinct CDR3 sequences, with approximately 24% occurring only once. The sequenced sample was CD8+ T cells from PBMCs. The receptor source for this set is a human donor in good health (CMV status not recorded). Some clones in this sample may be carry-over from other donors' samples.

This clonotype showed up many times. The chain is built from TRBV12-3 or TRBV12-4 and TRBJ2-7; a weak D match, TRBD2 (6 bases). The V end was cut by 4 bases, the J end by 3 bases, with 16 bases between. This CDR3 contains 15 residues. The CDR3 sequence: CASSYGRGGVYEQYF. In DNA form, the CDR3 reads TGTGCCAGCAGTTATGGGCGGGGCGGCGTCTACGAGCAGTACTTC.

The V call is TRBV29-1, the J call TRBJ2-2, with 8 bases that match TRBD1. Trimming cost V 6 bases and J 2 bases; bases outside gene matches: 8. The CDR3 extends over 15 amino acids. Looked up from germline, CDR1 is SQVTM and CDR2 is ANQGSEA. The CDR3 DNA reads TGCAGCGTCATTAAGGACAGGGTTAACACCGGGGAGCTGTTTTTT. This gives the protein CSVIKDRVNTGELFF.

This clonotype was seen repeatedly, ten times or more. The J gene is TRBJ2-7, the V gene TRBV7-2; 11 nucleotides line up with TRBD2. Germline-derived CDR1 and CDR2 are SGHTA and FQGNSA. With V trimmed by 4 bases and J by 3 bases, 8 bases remained unmatched. The CDR3 totals 16 residues. CDR3 region: CASSYTGLAGFYEQYF. The CDR3 region has the DNA TGTGCCAGCAGCTACACCGGACTAGCGGGTTTCTACGAGCAGTACTTC.

The chain joins TRBV28 to TRBJ2-5; D not resolved. The CDR3 has 18 amino acids. Germline V gene lookup returns CDR1 MDHEN and CDR2 SYDVKM. V was cut by 5 bases and J by 5 bases, with 27 bases left in between. The CDR3 spells CASSGSVYKTFVGETQYF. The CDR3, as DNA: TGTGCCAGCAGTGGAAGCGTGTATAAAACGTTTGTCGGGGAGACCCAGTACTTC.

The rearrangement joins TRBV20-1 to TRBJ2-7; unclear D gene. Trimming pared 0 bases from V and 1 base from J, leaving 10 bases between. Germline V lookup: CDR1 DFQATT, CDR2 SNEGSKA (reference sequence). This CDR3 spans 14 amino acids. The CDR3 sequence is CSARDLDISYEQYF. The CDR3 DNA sequence: TGCAGTGCTAGAGATCTAGACATTTCCTACGAGCAGTACTTC.

This clonotype appeared a few times. CDR3 DNA: TGTGCCAGCAGTTTATTTGGGAGGGTCACAGATACGCAGTATTTT. Translated, it gives CASSLFGRVTDTQYF. The chain combines TRBV27 with TRBJ2-3; TRBD2 matches at 7 bases. The length of the CDR3 is 15 residues. The V and J ends lost 1 base and 2 bases, in that order; junction bases with no gene match: 3. CDR1 MNHEY and CDR2 SMNVEV come from the germline V gene (reference sequence).

In this sample, this clonotype turned up a few times. This sequence joins TRBV19 and TRBJ2-2; 8 positions agree with TRBD2. CDR1 and CDR2 from the germline V gene are LNHDA and SQIVND (reference sequence). V lost 3 bases and J lost 10; bases outside the gene matches: 13. This CDR3 has 16 residues. The DNA of the CDR3 is TGTGCCAGTAGTATCCGCCGGGGGGGACGAAACGTGGAGCTGTTTTTT. This gives the protein CASSIRRGGRNVELFF.

To note about this clonotype: Since a much larger clone is just one base distant, this may be a read error. The V gene is TRBV29-1, the J gene TRBJ2-5; no clear D. Germline lookup yields CDR1 SQVTM and CDR2 ANQGSEA. The CDR3 length is 11 residues. The CDR3 DNA reads as TGCGGCGTTCCCACCTGGGAGACCCAGTACTTC. This sequence encodes CGVPTWETQYF.

This clonotype was detected many times. Here the CDR3 DNA reads TGTGCCAGCAGTTTAGGCCGCTCTGGAAACACCATATATTTT. Translation gives CASSLGRSGNTIYF. The chain recombines TRBV27 with TRBJ1-3; no definite D call. The CDR3 spans 14 residues. The V end lost 2 bases, the J end lost 0 bases, and 5 bases lay between the germline ends. CDR1 MNHEY and CDR2 SMNVEV come from the germline V gene (reference sequence).

V and J are TRBV20-1 and TRBJ2-1; tentative D call: TRBD1 (6 bases). CDR1 DFQATT and CDR2 SNEGSKA come from the germline V gene (reference sequence). V lost 2 bases and J 7 bases, leaving 18 bases between the germline ends. The CDR3 sequence is 15 residues long. In nucleotides, the CDR3 is TGCAGTGCTAGATCCGAACAGGGACCTCGGAATGAGCAGTTCTTC. Its translation is CSARSEQGPRNEQFF.

The sample holds a few counts of this clonotype. The chain recombines TRBV24-1 with TRBJ2-3; possible D gene TRBD2, 5 bases. Trimming took off 3 bases at V and 7 bases at J, with 13 bases between the two ends. This CDR3 has 14 residues. From germline, CDR1 is KGHDR and CDR2 SFDVKD. The CDR3 DNA reads as TGTGCCACCAGTGATCCCGGAGGAGCAAATACGCAGTATTTT. It encodes CATSDPGGANTQYF.

This clonotype came up many times. The chain links TRBV7-6 to TRBJ2-7, with TRBD1 matching over 10 bases. The V and J ends lost 3 bases and 2 bases, in that order; junction bases with no gene match: 4. Per germline, CDR1 SGHVS and CDR2 FNYEAQ. This CDR3 is built from 15 residues. The CDR3 bases are TGTGCCAGCAGCTTCGGGACAGGGGCGGCCTACGAGCAGTACGTC. This encodes CASSFGTGAAYEQYV.

The chain links TRBV2 to TRBJ1-2; D uncertain. Per germline, CDR1 SNHLY and CDR2 FYNNEI. Trimming cost V 7 bases and J 2 bases, with 14 bases left between them. The CDR3 has 14 amino acids. The CDR3 reads CASTQPQRNYGYTF. In DNA form, the CDR3 reads TGTGCCAGCACCCAACCACAGCGAAACTATGGCTACACCTTC. Together with reference TRBV2 and TRBJ1-2, the CDR3 gives the full variable domain: EPEVTQTPSHQVTQMGQEVILRCVPISNHLYFYWYRQILGQKVEFLVSFYNNEISEKSEIFDDQFSVERPDGSNFTLKIRSTKLEDSAMYFCASTQPQRNYGYTFGSGTRLTVV.

This clonotype appeared many times. The chain couples TRBV7-8 to TRBJ2-6; a possible D gene is TRBD1 (6 bases). Germline V CDR1 and CDR2: SGHVS, FQNEAQ. This CDR3 region has 17 residues. V was trimmed by 8 bases and J by 0 bases, leaving 17 bases between them. In DNA, the CDR3 is TGTGCCAGCCGACCTTTGACAGGCGGCTCTGGGGCCAACGTCCTGACTTTC. This gives the protein CASRPLTGGSGANVLTF.

The chain carries TRBV29-1 and TRBJ2-7; 10 bases map to TRBD1. The germline CDR1 and CDR2 sequences are SQVTM and ANQGSEA. The length of the CDR3 is 13 residues. The V and J ends lost 4 bases and 4 bases, in that order; junction bases with no gene match: 4. The CDR3 region is CSVVWTGGYEQYF. CDR3 sequence (DNA): TGCAGCGTTGTTTGGACAGGGGGGTACGAGCAGTACTTC.

This clonotype has more than one count but fewer than ten. V gene TRBV20-1 combines with J gene TRBJ2-1; 10 bases are shared with TRBD1. The germline V gene encodes CDR1 DFQATT and CDR2 SNEGSKA (reference sequence). The ends lost 7 bases at V and 4 bases at J; junction bases unmatched: 13. This CDR3 spans 16 amino acids. This CDR3 reads CSVTSPGQGSYNEQFF. DNA of the CDR3: TGCAGTGTAACCTCCCCGGGACAGGGGTCTTACAATGAGCAGTTCTTC.

This clonotype was recorded a few times. The chain uses TRBV29-1 and TRBJ1-2; D is uncertain. The CDR3 extends over 15 amino acids. V was clipped by 8 bases and J by 4 bases, with 23 bases between them. Germline CDR1 reads SQVTM; CDR2 reads ANQGSEA. CDR3 protein: CSSLNALNGGYGYTF. CDR3 nucleotides: TGCAGCTCATTAAACGCCCTGAATGGTGGCTATGGCTACACCTTC. Complete variable domain (other parts from reference TRBV29-1 and TRBJ1-2): SAVISQKPSRDICQRGTSLTIQCQVDSQVTMMFWYRQQPGQSLTLIATANQGSEATYESGFVIDKFPISRPNLTFSTLTVSNMSPEDSSIYLCSSLNALNGGYGYTFGSGTRLTVV.

This clonotype was seen more than once but under ten times. CDR3 coding DNA: TGTGCCAGCAGTGAATATTATTCGGTTTCGGGAAATGTCAGCGAGCAGTACTTC. Amino acids: CASSEYYSVSGNVSEQYF. J is TRBJ2-7 and V is TRBV25-1, with TRBD2 as a possible D gene (5 bases). The CDR3 consists of 18 residues. The germline V gene encodes CDR1 MGHDK and CDR2 SYGVNS. V was shortened by 0 bases and J by 6 bases, with 24 bases between the two germline ends.

The chain is built from TRBV29-1 and TRBJ2-1; 8 bases are shared with TRBD1. Germline V lookup: CDR1 SQVTM, CDR2 ANQGSEA. This CDR3 is 17 amino acids long. Trimming cost V 0 bases and J 2 bases; bases outside gene matches: 9. CDR3 residues: CSVEDPVDRGTYNEQFF. CDR3 DNA: TGCAGCGTTGAAGATCCGGTCGACAGGGGAACCTACAATGAGCAGTTCTTC.

This clonotype has only a few counts. V gene TRBV6-6 combines with J gene TRBJ2-5; D not certain. Trimming left V 6 bases short and J 1 base short, with 12 bases between. Germline V gene data show CDR1 as MNHNY and CDR2 as SVGAGI (reference sequence). The CDR3 has 14 residues. The CDR3, as DNA: TGTGCCAGCAGCACCCCCGGGCCCCAAGAGACCCAGTACTTC. Translated: CASSTPGPQETQYF.

This clonotype has more than one count but fewer than ten. This chain links TRBV6-6 with TRBJ2-5, with 8 nucleotides matching TRBD2. Germline CDR1 MNHNY, CDR2 SVGAGI (reference sequence). J gave up 5 bases and V 3 bases, and 8 bases lay outside the gene matches. This CDR3 has 15 amino acids. DNA of the CDR3: TGTGCCAGCAGTTATATAAGCGGGGGAGAGGAGACCCAGTACTTC. This encodes CASSYISGGEETQYF.

The chain has TRBV20-1 and TRBJ2-3; 15 positions match TRBD2. The germline V gene has CDR1 DFQATT and CDR2 SNEGSKA (reference sequence). Trimming removed 5 bases from V and 5 bases from J; junction bases left unmatched: 5. The CDR3 loop spans 15 amino acids. The CDR3 sequence is CSAPGLAGGKDTQYF. The CDR3 DNA follows: TGCAGTGCTCCCGGACTAGCGGGGGGGAAAGATACGCAGTATTTT.

This clonotype has a count of ten or more. The V and J genes are TRBV7-3 and TRBJ2-3; 7 nucleotides match TRBD2. After removal of 4 bases from V and 4 bases from J, the junction contained 2 bases not matched to a gene. This CDR3 is 13 amino acids long. Germline V gives CDR1 SGHTA, CDR2 FQGTGA. The CDR3 DNA reads as TGTGCCAGCAGCTGGGGAGGGGCAGATACGCAGTATTTT. Its translation is CASSWGGADTQYF.

The V call is TRBV6-8, the J call TRBJ1-1; 8 bases fit TRBD1. The CDR3 is made up of 15 amino acids. V lost 6 bases, J lost 4 bases, and 10 bases stayed unmatched. Per the germline V gene, CDR1 is MNHGY and CDR2 is SAAAGT. The CDR3 sequence: CASRPRTGQGTEAFF. The CDR3 DNA sequence: TGTGCCAGCAGACCAAGGACAGGACAGGGCACTGAAGCTTTCTTT.

Many counts were recorded for this clonotype. The chain carries TRBV23-1 and TRBJ2-6; possibly TRBD1 for D (6 bases). TRBV23-1 is designated an ORF whose function remains uncertain. The CDR3 totals 20 residues. The ends were cut back, 0 bases at V and 2 bases at J, with 20 bases in the middle. The CDR3 DNA follows: TGCGCCAGCAGTCAATCGGGGTTGCACAGGGAGACCCCTGGGGCCAACGTCCTGACTTTC. Its translation is CASSQSGLHRETPGANVLTF.

This clonotype occurred once. The junction shows a germline mismatch at one end, possibly a read error. The gene calls are TRBV6-2 or TRBV6-3 and TRBJ1-1; the D is unclear. CDR3 length: 14 residues. The germline gives CDR1 MNHEY, CDR2 SVGEGT. The CDR3 region has the DNA TGTGCCGGCAGTTACTCAGAGGGAAACACTGAAGCTTTCTTT. Amino acids: CAGSYSEGNTEAFF.

The rearrangement uses TRBV4-1 and TRBJ2-7, with D possibly being TRBD1 or TRBD2 (5 bases each). The CDR3 has 14 residues. Germline CDR1 is MGHRA and CDR2 is YSYEKL. Between the trimmed V and J ends, which lost 3 bases and 7 bases, there was a span of 16 bases. CDR3 DNA sequence: TGCGCCAGCAGCCAGAAGGGAATGGGACGAGAGCAGTACTTC. It is translated as CASSQKGMGREQYF.

The chain recombines TRBV19 with TRBJ2-2; D unclear. The V gene lost 3 bases and the J gene lost 2 bases, with 19 bases spanning the gap. The CDR3 consists of 18 residues. Germline V gives CDR1 LNHDA, CDR2 SQIVND (reference sequence). The CDR3 sequence: CASSIFSQCSYNTGELFF. The CDR3 coding sequence is TGTGCCAGTAGTATCTTTTCCCAGTGCAGCTATAACACCGGGGAGCTGTTTTTT.

This clonotype was detected once. The rearrangement joins TRBV9 to TRBJ1-2; 7 nucleotides align to TRBD1. The germline gives CDR1 SGDLS, CDR2 YYNGEE. The length of the CDR3 is 14 residues. With V trimmed by 3 bases and J by 3 bases, 5 bases remained unmatched. The CDR3: CASSDRGRDYGYTF. CDR3 sequence (DNA): TGTGCCAGCAGCGACAGGGGCCGAGACTATGGCTACACCTTC.

This clonotype has only a few counts. This chain joins TRBV28 and TRBJ1-2, with 10 positions matching TRBD1. CDR1 is MDHEN, CDR2 SYDVKM, per germline. Trimming at V came to 3 bases and at J to 8 bases, leaving 9 bases not matched to a gene. This CDR3 comprises 15 residues. The CDR3 DNA reads as TGTGCCAGCAGTTTTGCGGGGACAGGGGTGAAGGGCTACACCTTC. Its translation: CASSFAGTGVKGYTF.